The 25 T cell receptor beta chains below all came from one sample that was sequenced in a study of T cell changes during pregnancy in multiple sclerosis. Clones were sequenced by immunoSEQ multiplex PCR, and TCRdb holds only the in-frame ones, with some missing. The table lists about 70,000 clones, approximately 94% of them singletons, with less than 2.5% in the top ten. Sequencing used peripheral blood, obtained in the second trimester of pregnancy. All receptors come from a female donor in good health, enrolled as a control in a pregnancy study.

The CDR3 coding sequence is TGTGCCAGCAGCTTAGTACAACAGGGGTCTACCACCTTC. This encodes CASSLVQQGSTTF. The V call is TRBV11-2, the J call TRBJ1-2; 7 nucleotides agree with TRBD1. The ends lost 1 base at V and 13 bases at J; junction bases unmatched: 9. The CDR3 consists of 13 residues. Germline CDR1 SGHAT, CDR2 FQNNGV.

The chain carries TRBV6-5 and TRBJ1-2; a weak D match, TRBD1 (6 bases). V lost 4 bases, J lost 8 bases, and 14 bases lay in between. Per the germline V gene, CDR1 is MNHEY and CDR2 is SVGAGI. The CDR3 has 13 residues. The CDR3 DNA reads TGTGCCAGCAGTTTGGGGGGGCTGAAAGGCTACACCTTC. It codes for CASSLGGLKGYTF.

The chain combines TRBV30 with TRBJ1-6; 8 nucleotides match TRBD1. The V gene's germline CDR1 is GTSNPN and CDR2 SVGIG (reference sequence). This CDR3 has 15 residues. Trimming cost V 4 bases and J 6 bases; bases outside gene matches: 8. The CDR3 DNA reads TGTGCCTGGACCACTTGGACAGGGCTTAATTCACCCCTCCACTTT. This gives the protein CAWTTWTGLNSPLHF.

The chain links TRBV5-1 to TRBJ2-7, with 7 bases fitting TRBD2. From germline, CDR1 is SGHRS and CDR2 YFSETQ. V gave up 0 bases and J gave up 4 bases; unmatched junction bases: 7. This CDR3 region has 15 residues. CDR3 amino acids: CASSLGLAELYEQYF. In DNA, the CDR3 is TGCGCCAGCAGCTTGGGGCTAGCGGAGCTTTACGAGCAGTACTTC.

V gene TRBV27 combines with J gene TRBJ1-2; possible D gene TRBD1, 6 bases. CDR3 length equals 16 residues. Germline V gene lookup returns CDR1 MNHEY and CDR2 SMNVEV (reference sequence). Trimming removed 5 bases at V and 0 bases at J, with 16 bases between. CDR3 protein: CASSLGGQQTNYGYTF. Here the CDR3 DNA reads TGTGCCAGCAGTCTAGGAGGACAGCAAACTAACTATGGCTACACCTTC.

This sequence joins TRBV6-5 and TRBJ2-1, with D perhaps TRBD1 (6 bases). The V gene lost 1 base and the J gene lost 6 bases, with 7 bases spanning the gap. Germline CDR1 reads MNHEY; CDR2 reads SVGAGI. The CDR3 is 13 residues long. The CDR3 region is CASSYLGANEQFF. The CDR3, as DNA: TGTGCCAGCAGTTACTTGGGGGCCAATGAGCAGTTCTTC.

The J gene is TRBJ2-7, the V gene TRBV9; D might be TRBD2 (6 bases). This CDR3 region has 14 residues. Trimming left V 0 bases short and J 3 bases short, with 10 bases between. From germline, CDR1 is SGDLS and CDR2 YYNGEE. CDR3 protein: CASSVGWGGYEQYF. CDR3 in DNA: TGTGCCAGCAGCGTAGGCTGGGGAGGCTACGAGCAGTACTTC.

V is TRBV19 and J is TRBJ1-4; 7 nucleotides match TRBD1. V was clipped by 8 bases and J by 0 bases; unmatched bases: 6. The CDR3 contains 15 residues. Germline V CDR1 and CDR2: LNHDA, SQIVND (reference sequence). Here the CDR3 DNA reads TGTGCCAGTCTCCGACAGGGAGCAACTAATGAAAAACTGTTTTTT. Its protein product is CASLRQGATNEKLFF.

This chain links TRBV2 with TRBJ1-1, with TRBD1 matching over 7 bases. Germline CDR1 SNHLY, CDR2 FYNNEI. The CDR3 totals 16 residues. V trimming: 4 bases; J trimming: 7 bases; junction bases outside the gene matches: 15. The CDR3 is CASSGTFRTGLLEAFF. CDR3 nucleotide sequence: TGTGCCAGCAGTGGTACCTTCCGGACAGGTCTCCTTGAAGCTTTCTTT.

CDR3: CASIPPGTGFNEQYF. In DNA form, the CDR3 reads TGTGCCAGCATCCCCCCCGGGACAGGCTTTAACGAGCAGTACTTC. The chain joins TRBV28 to TRBJ2-7, with TRBD1 matching over 8 bases. From germline, CDR1 is MDHEN and CDR2 SYDVKM. V lost 7 bases, J lost 5 bases, and 13 bases stayed unmatched. The CDR3 sequence is 15 residues long.

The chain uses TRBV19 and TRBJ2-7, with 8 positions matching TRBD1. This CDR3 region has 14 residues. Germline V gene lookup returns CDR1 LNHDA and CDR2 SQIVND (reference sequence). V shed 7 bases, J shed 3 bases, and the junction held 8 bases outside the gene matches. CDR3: CASTHGQGSYEQYF. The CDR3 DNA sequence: TGTGCCAGTACCCACGGACAGGGCAGCTACGAGCAGTACTTC.

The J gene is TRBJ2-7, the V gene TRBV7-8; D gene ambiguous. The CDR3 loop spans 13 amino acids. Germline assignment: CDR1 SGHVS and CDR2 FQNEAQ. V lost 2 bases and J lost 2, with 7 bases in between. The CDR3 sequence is CASSLNTAYEQYF. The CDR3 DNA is TGTGCCAGCAGCTTAAATACAGCCTACGAGCAGTACTTC. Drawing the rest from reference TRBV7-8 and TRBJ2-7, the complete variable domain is GAGVSQSPRYKVAKRGQDVALRCDPISGHVSLFWYQQALGQGPEFLTYFQNEAQLDKSGLPSDRFFAERPEGSVSTLKIQRTQQEDSAVYLCASSLNTAYEQYFGPGTRLTVT.

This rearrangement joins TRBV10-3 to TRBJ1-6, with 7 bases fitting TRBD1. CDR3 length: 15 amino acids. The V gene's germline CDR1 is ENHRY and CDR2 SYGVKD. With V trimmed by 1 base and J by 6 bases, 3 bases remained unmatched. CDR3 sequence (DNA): TGTGCCATCAGTGAGTTAGGGGGCAGTAATTCACCCCTCCACTTT. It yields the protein CAISELGGSNSPLHF.

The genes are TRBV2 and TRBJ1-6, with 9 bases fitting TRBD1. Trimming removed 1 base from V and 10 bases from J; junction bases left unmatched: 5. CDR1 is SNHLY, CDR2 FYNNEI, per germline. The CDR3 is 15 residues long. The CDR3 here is CASSEEQGARSPLHF. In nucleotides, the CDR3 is TGTGCCAGCAGTGAAGAACAGGGGGCACGGTCACCCCTCCACTTT.

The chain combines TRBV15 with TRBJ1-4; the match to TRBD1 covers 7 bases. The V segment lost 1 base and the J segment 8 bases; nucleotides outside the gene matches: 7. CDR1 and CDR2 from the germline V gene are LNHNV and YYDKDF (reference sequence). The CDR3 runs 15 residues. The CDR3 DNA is TGTGCCACCAGCAGAGGAGGACAGGCCCTAGAAAAACTGTTTTTT. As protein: CATSRGGQALEKLFF.

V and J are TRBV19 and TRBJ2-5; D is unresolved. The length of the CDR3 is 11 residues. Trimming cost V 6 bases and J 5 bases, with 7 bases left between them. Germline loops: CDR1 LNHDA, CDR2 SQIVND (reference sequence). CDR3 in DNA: TGTGCCAGTAGCTCCGGGGAGACCCAGTACTTC. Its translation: CASSSGETQYF.

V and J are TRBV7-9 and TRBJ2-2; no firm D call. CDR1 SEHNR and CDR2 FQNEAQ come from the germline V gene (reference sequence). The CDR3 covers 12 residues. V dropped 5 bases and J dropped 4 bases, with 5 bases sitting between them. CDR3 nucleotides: TGTGCCAGCAGCGCTACCACCGGGGAGCTGTTTTTT. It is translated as CASSATTGELFF.

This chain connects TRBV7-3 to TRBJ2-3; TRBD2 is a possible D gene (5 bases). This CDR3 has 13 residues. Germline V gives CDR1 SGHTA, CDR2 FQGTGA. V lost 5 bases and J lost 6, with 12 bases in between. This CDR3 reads CASSPTGSDTQYF. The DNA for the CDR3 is TGTGCCAGCAGCCCTACGGGATCCGATACGCAGTATTTT.

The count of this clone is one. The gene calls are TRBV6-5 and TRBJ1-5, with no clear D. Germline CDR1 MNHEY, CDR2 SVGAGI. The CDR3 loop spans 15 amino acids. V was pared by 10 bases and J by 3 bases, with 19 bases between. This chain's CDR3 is CATKAGGSDNQPQHF. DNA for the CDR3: TGTGCCACAAAGGCGGGCGGCAGTGACAATCAGCCCCAGCATTTT.

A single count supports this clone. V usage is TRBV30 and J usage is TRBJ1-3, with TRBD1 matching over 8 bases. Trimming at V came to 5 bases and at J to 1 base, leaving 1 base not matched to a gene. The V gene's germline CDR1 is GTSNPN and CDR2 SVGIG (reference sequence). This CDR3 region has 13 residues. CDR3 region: CAWGQGSGNTIYF. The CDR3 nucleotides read TGTGCCTGGGGACAGGGATCTGGAAACACCATATATTTT.

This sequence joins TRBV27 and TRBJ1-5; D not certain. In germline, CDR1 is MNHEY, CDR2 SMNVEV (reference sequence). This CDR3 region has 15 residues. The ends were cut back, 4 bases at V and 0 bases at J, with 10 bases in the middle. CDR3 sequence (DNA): TGTGCCAGCAGTTACAGTCTTAATAGCAATCAGCCCCAGCATTTT. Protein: CASSYSLNSNQPQHF.

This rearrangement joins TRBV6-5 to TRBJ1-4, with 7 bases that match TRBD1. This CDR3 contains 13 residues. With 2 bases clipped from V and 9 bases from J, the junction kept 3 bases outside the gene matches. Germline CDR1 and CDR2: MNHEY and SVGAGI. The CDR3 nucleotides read TGTGCCAGCAGTTACAGGGGGCTACAAAAACTGTTTTTT. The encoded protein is CASSYRGLQKLFF.

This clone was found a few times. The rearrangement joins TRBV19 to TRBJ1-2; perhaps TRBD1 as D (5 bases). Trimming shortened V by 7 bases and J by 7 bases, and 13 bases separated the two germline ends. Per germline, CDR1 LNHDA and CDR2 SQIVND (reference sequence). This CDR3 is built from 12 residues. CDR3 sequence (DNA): TGTGCCAGTACCCAGGGAGGATCTGGCTACACCTTC. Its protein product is CASTQGGSGYTF. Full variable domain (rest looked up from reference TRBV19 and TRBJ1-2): DGGITQSPKYLFRKEGQNVTLSCEQNLNHDAMYWYRQDPGQGLRLIYYSQIVNDFQKGDIAEGYSVSREKKESFPLTVTSAQKNPTAFYLCASTQGGSGYTFGSGTRLTVV.

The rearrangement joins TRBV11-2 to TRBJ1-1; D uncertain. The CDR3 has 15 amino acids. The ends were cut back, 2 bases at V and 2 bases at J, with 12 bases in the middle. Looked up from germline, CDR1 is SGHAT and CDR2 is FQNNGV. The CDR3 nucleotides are TGTGCCAGCAGCTTACCCACAGCTGATAACACTGAAGCTTTCTTT. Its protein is CASSLPTADNTEAFF. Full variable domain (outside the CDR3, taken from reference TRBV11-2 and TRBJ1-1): EAGVAQSPRYKIIEKRQSVAFWCNPISGHATLYWYQQILGQGPKLLIQFQNNGVVDDSQLPKDRFSAERLKGVDSTLKIQPAKLEDSAVYLCASSLPTADNTEAFFGQGTRLTVV.

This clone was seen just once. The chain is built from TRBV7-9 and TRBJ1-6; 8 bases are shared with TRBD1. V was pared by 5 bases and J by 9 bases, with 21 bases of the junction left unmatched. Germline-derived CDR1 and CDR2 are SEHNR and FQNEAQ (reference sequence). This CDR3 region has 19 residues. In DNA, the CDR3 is TGTGCCAGCAGCACCCCTCTGGACAGGGATGCTTTCGGAGGTTCACCCCTCCACTTT. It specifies CASSTPLDRDAFGGSPLHF. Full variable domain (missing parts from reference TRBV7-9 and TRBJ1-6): DTGVSQNPRHKITKRGQNVTFRCDPISEHNRLYWYRQTLGQGPEFLTYFQNEAQLEKSRLLSDRFSAERPKGSFSTLEIQRTEQGDSAMYLCASSTPLDRDAFGGSPLHFGNGTRLTVT.